One sample yielded the 13 T cell receptor beta chains listed below, sequenced in a study of cytomegalovirus exposure and HLA in healthy donors. 60 Vbeta and 13 Jbeta primers were used in PCR. The method was immunoSEQ multiplex PCR; TCRdb's version includes in-frame clones alone and lacks a portion of them. Of about 270,000 clones listed, roughly two thirds were seen once; the top ten hold about 2.1%. The sequenced material came from PBMCs. The receptors come from a female donor in good health and CMV-seronegative.

The chain combines TRBV18 with TRBJ2-3, with a tentative D call TRBD2 (6 bases). Trimming removed 6 bases from V and 8 bases from J, with 21 bases in between. The CDR3 contains 15 residues. Germline loops: CDR1 KGHSH, CDR2 LQKENI. The CDR3, as DNA: TGTGCCAGCTCGAGCTTGGGACTTACTACGGTTACGCAGTATTTT. Its translation is CASSSLGLTTVTQYF.

The gene calls are TRBV4-1 and TRBJ1-5; 11 nucleotides match TRBD1. Germline V lookup: CDR1 MGHRA, CDR2 YSYEKL. This CDR3 spans 16 amino acids. V lost 3 bases to trimming and J lost 6 bases; unmatched junction nucleotides: 7. The CDR3 sequence is CASSHDSGTGGQPQHF. CDR3 nucleotides: TGCGCCAGCAGCCATGATTCCGGGACAGGGGGTCAGCCCCAGCATTTT.

The CDR3 spells CASSLVSGRSTDTQYF. The DNA for the CDR3 is TGTGCCAGCAGCTTGGTAAGCGGGAGGAGCACAGATACGCAGTATTTT. The rearrangement links TRBV5-8 to TRBJ2-3; 9 nucleotides align to TRBD2. The CDR3 is 16 residues long. Germline V CDR1 and CDR2: SGHTS, YDEGEE. The junction had 2 bases not matched to a gene; V was cut back by 0 bases and J by 0 bases.

V and J are TRBV5-4 and TRBJ2-3, with TRBD1 matching over 9 bases. Germline CDR1 reads SGHNT; CDR2 reads YYREEE (reference sequence). This CDR3 region has 19 residues. Trimming took 4 bases from V and 6 from J; bases not matched to a gene: 21. The CDR3 loop reads CASSPISGKQGADGDTQYF. The CDR3 region has the DNA TGTGCCAGCAGCCCCATTTCGGGCAAACAGGGGGCTGATGGTGATACGCAGTATTTT.

This chain connects TRBV9 to TRBJ2-3; 8 positions match TRBD2. The CDR3 sequence is 15 residues long. The germline gives CDR1 SGDLS, CDR2 YYNGEE. V gave up 3 bases and J gave up 4 bases; unmatched junction bases: 7. The DNA of the CDR3 is TGTGCCAGCAGCGCCGCGGGAGGAGGAGCAGATACGCAGTATTTT. Translating gives CASSAAGGGADTQYF.

This rearrangement joins TRBV4-1 to TRBJ2-5; 8 bases fit TRBD1. The CDR3 loop spans 17 amino acids. Germline V gene lookup returns CDR1 MGHRA and CDR2 YSYEKL. The ends lost 6 bases at V and 5 bases at J; junction bases unmatched: 17. The CDR3 sequence: CASSNKLTGAFGETQYF. CDR3 nucleotides: TGCGCCAGCAGTAATAAATTGACAGGGGCCTTCGGGGAGACCCAGTACTTC.

This chain joins TRBV5-1 and TRBJ2-2; 12 positions match TRBD2. Germline trimming cut 5 bases from V and 9 bases from J; bases unmatched to any gene: 8. Germline-derived CDR1 and CDR2 are SGHRS and YFSETQ. This CDR3 contains 15 residues. This chain's CDR3 is CASRGETSGSRELFF. The DNA of the CDR3 is TGCGCCAGCAGGGGGGAGACTAGCGGGAGTCGGGAGCTGTTTTTT.

V and J are TRBV27 and TRBJ2-7, with D tentatively TRBD2 (6 bases). The CDR3 has 14 residues. Germline V lookup: CDR1 MNHEY, CDR2 SMNVEV (reference sequence). Trimming removed 3 bases at V and 2 bases at J, with 11 bases between. The CDR3 region has the DNA TGTGCCAGCAGTTTTCTCGCGGGACCCTACGAGCAGTACTTC. It encodes CASSFLAGPYEQYF.

This clone was recorded a few times. This chain links TRBV27 with TRBJ2-7, with 7 bases aligning to TRBD2. CDR1 and CDR2 from the germline V gene are MNHEY and SMNVEV (reference sequence). J was trimmed by 2 bases and V by 0 bases; bases with no gene match: 4. The CDR3 is 15 amino acids. The DNA for the CDR3 is TGTGCCAGCAGTTTATCCCTAGCGGCCCCCTACGAGCAGTACTTC. Translated: CASSLSLAAPYEQYF.

The table lists this clone with a few counts. The genes are TRBV2 and TRBJ2-7; TRBD1 aligns across 7 bases. The CDR3 extends over 14 amino acids. Losses at the gene ends were 8 bases for V and 0 bases for J; bases not matched to a gene: 7. The V gene's germline CDR1 is SNHLY and CDR2 FYNNEI. As DNA, the CDR3 is TGTGCCAGCGATTACCGGGACAGCTCCTACGAGCAGTACTTC. Its protein product is CASDYRDSSYEQYF.

The V call is TRBV2, the J call TRBJ2-2; D might be TRBD1 (6 bases). Trimming stripped 5 bases from V and 0 bases from J, with 7 bases between. CDR1 and CDR2 (germline): SNHLY, FYNNEI. The CDR3 runs to 14 residues. DNA for the CDR3: TGTGCCAGCAGTCGGGACACGAACACCGGGGAGCTGTTTTTT. Its translation is CASSRDTNTGELFF. The entire variable domain, with the rest obtained from reference TRBV2 and TRBJ2-2, is as follows: EPEVTQTPSHQVTQMGQEVILRCVPISNHLYFYWYRQILGQKVEFLVSFYNNEISEKSEIFDDQFSVERPDGSNFTLKIRSTKLEDSAMYFCASSRDTNTGELFFGEGSRLTVL.

The genes are TRBV15 and TRBJ2-5; 7 bases map to TRBD2. Gene TRBJ2-7 matches the end of the DNA better, so the J call may be wrong. Germline CDR1 is LNHNV and CDR2 is YYDKDF (reference sequence). CDR3 length: 15 amino acids. The DNA of the CDR3 is TGTGCCACCAGCAGAGACTCCACTGGGGGGGGCGAGCAGTACTTC. It encodes CATSRDSTGGGEQYF.

CDR3 sequence: CASRPTGMNTEAFF. CDR3 coding DNA: TGTGCCAGCAGACCTACAGGGATGAACACTGAAGCTTTCTTT. The chain recombines TRBV6-5 with TRBJ1-1, with D perhaps TRBD1 (6 bases). Trimming removed 6 bases at V and 0 bases at J, with 11 bases between. CDR1 MNHEY and CDR2 SVGAGI come from the germline V gene. This CDR3 has 14 amino acids.